This T cell receptor (beta chain) emerged from a study of blood T cell repertoires in COVID-19. V was clipped by 1 base and J by 0 bases, with 9 bases between them. From germline, CDR1 is KGHSH and CDR2 LQKENI. The CDR3 length is 15 residues. Clones were sequenced by immunoSEQ multiplex PCR, and TCRdb holds only the in-frame ones, with some missing. The repertoire holds around 300,000 clones, with around 87% as singletons. This chain joins TRBV18 and TRBJ2-5; TRBD2 might be the D (7 bases). The sample comprised peripheral blood. This clonotype was sampled from a man aged 45-65 years with active or convalescent COVID-19. The CDR3 nucleotides are TGTGCCAGCTCACCACGGGGGGGCCACCAAGAGACCCAGTACTTC. It specifies CASSPRGGHQETQYF.